This T cell receptor beta chain was captured by sequencing in a study of blood T cell repertoires in COVID-19. On the study more broadly: Nucleic acid was either cDNA or gDNA, and it came from T cells, B-cell-depleted T cells, or PBMCs.

A single count supports this clone. Germline lookup yields CDR1 MNHEY and CDR2 SVGAGI. V shed 0 bases, J shed 4 bases, and the junction held 4 bases outside the gene matches. The CDR3 contains 16 residues. Sequencing used immunoSEQ multiplex PCR; TCRdb keeps in-frame clones, though not all of them. The sample holds about 110,000 clones, about 90% seen once. This chain links TRBV6-5 with TRBJ1-2, with 11 bases matching TRBD1. The receptor was derived from a human donor in a cohort sampled during active COVID-19. The sample consisted of peripheral blood. CDR3 sequence (DNA): TGTGCCAGCAGTTACTCGAAGGGACAGGGGGTCTATGGCTACACCTTC. Residues: CASSYSKGQGVYGYTF.